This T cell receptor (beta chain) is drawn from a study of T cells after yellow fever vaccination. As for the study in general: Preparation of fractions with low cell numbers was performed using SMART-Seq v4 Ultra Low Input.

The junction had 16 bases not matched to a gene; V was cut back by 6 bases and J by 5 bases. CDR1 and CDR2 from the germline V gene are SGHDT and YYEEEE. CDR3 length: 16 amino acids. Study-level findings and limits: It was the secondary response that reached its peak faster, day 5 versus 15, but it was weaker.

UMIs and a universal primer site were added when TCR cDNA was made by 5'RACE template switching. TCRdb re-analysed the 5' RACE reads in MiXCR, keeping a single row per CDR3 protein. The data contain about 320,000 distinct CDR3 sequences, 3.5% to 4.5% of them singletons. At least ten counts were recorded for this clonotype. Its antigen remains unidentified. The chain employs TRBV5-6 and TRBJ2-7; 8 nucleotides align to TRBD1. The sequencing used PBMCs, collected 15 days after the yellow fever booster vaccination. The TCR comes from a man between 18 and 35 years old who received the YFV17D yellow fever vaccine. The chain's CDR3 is CASTRQGAFDNDEQYV. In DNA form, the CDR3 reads TGTGCCAGCACGCGGCAGGGGGCATTCGACAATGACGAGCAGTACGTC.